Below are 13 T cell receptor beta chains sequenced from a single sample in a study of blood T cell repertoires in COVID-19. Clones were sequenced by immunoSEQ multiplex PCR, and TCRdb holds only the in-frame ones, with some missing. Seen here are a few hundred thousand clones, about 91% observed once, and the top ten hold over 1.2%. The source material was peripheral blood. Source of these receptors: a man older than 75 with acute or convalescent COVID-19.

The chain couples TRBV28 to TRBJ2-7, with D possibly matching TRBD2 (6 bases). Trimming removed 6 bases from V and 5 bases from J, with 17 bases in between. The CDR3 runs 14 residues. Germline assignment: CDR1 MDHEN and CDR2 SYDVKM. The CDR3 spells CASSKDYAGDEQYF. CDR3 nucleotides: TGTGCCAGCAGCAAGGACTACGCCGGCGACGAGCAGTACTTC.

V and J are TRBV7-9 and TRBJ1-4; 7 nucleotides agree with TRBD1. Germline loops: CDR1 SEHNR, CDR2 FQNEAQ (reference sequence). With 5 bases clipped from V and 8 bases from J, the junction kept 8 bases outside the gene matches. This CDR3 region has 14 residues. The CDR3 is CASSPDRAVEKLFF. CDR3 in DNA: TGTGCCAGCAGCCCAGACAGGGCGGTCGAAAAACTGTTTTTT.

The gene calls are TRBV18 and TRBJ1-4; D uncertain. Trimming left V 5 bases short and J 8 bases short, with 12 bases between. Germline V gene lookup returns CDR1 KGHSH and CDR2 LQKENI. The CDR3 consists of 13 residues. The DNA of the CDR3 is TGTGCCAGCTCAGAGGGTCTCGGAGAAAAACTGTTTTTT. Its translation: CASSEGLGEKLFF.

The genes are TRBV4-3 and TRBJ1-2, with TRBD1 matching 9 bases. The CDR3 is 16 amino acids. The germline gives CDR1 LGHNA, CDR2 YSLEER. Losses at the gene ends were 0 bases for V and 8 bases for J; bases not matched to a gene: 10. The CDR3 loop reads CASSQDWGGQGRGYTF. CDR3 nucleotides: TGCGCCAGCAGCCAAGATTGGGGAGGACAGGGGCGAGGCTACACCTTC.

The CDR3 is CASSYSLTPEGQPQHF. The CDR3 DNA reads as TGTGCCAGCAGTTACTCTTTGACGCCTGAGGGACAGCCCCAGCATTTT. This chain uses TRBV6-2 or TRBV6-3 with TRBJ1-5; D unclear. Germline V gives CDR1 MNHEY, CDR2 SVGEGT. The CDR3 has 16 residues. V was trimmed by 0 bases and J by 7 bases, leaving 16 bases between them.

This clone was seen a single time. J is TRBJ1-3 and V is TRBV27; TRBD1 agrees at 12 bases. This CDR3 is 17 amino acids long. The germline V gene encodes CDR1 MNHEY and CDR2 SMNVEV (reference sequence). The J segment lost 4 bases and the V segment lost 0 bases, leaving 4 bases of the junction unmatched. The CDR3 nucleotides are TGTGCCAGCAGTTTATCCGGGACAGGGGGCTCAGGAAACACCATATATTTT. The encoded protein is CASSLSGTGGSGNTIYF.

V usage is TRBV19 and J usage is TRBJ2-2, with 8 bases fitting TRBD2. CDR3 length: 15 residues. Trimming at V came to 6 bases and at J to 2 bases, leaving 5 bases not matched to a gene. The germline gives CDR1 LNHDA, CDR2 SQIVND (reference sequence). The CDR3 is CASRGTRANTGELFF. The CDR3, as DNA: TGTGCCAGTAGGGGGACTAGAGCAAACACCGGGGAGCTGTTTTTT.

This clone was observed once. The chain employs TRBV7-2 and TRBJ2-1; TRBD2 agrees at 11 bases. This CDR3 comprises 16 residues. J lost 5 bases, V lost 5 bases, and 8 bases had no gene match. Germline V gene sequence: CDR1 SGHTA, CDR2 FQGNSA. The CDR3 spells CASSVAGTSGNNEQFF. CDR3 DNA: TGTGCCAGCAGCGTTGCCGGGACTAGCGGTAACAATGAGCAGTTCTTC.

The J gene is TRBJ2-2, the V gene TRBV15; 9 bases match TRBD1. This CDR3 region has 14 residues. V shed 2 bases, J shed 6 bases, and the junction held 1 base outside the gene matches. CDR1 and CDR2 (germline): LNHNV, YYDKDF (reference sequence). CDR3 nucleotide sequence: TGTGCCACCAGCAGAAGGACAGGGGCCGGGGAGCTGTTTTTT. This encodes CATSRRTGAGELFF.

This chain connects TRBV6-6 to TRBJ2-7, with 11 bases that match TRBD2. V shed 6 bases and J 6 bases; nucleotides not matched to a gene: 13. This CDR3 comprises 16 residues. Germline assignment: CDR1 MNHNY and CDR2 SVGAGI (reference sequence). The CDR3 here is CASSPRGLGTSGEQYF. The CDR3 bases are TGTGCCAGCAGCCCAAGGGGGTTGGGGACTAGCGGCGAGCAGTACTTC.

The chain combines TRBV4-1 with TRBJ1-2; possible D gene TRBD1, 6 bases. Between the trimmed V and J ends, which lost 4 bases and 1 base, there was a span of 10 bases. CDR1 is MGHRA and CDR2 is YSYEKL in the germline V gene. CDR3 length: 14 amino acids. CDR3 sequence reads: CASSPPGHNYGYTF. The DNA of the CDR3 is TGCGCCAGCAGCCCACCGGGACATAACTATGGCTACACCTTC.

The V and J genes are TRBV19 and TRBJ1-4, with 10 bases aligning to TRBD1. V lost 2 bases, J lost 15 bases, and 12 bases stayed unmatched. This CDR3 spans 15 amino acids. The germline V gene has CDR1 LNHDA and CDR2 SQIVND (reference sequence). CDR3 protein: CASSIKDRGRGSMFF. In DNA, the CDR3 is TGTGCCAGTAGTATAAAGGACAGGGGGAGGGGTAGTATGTTTTTT.

The V call is TRBV12-3 or TRBV12-4, the J call TRBJ1-6, with 8 bases that match TRBD1. J lost 7 bases, V lost 5 bases, and 1 base had no gene match. This CDR3 contains 13 residues. CDR3 bases: TGTGCCAGCAGTCCAGGGGGCAATTCACCCCTCCACTTT. The encoded protein is CASSPGGNSPLHF.